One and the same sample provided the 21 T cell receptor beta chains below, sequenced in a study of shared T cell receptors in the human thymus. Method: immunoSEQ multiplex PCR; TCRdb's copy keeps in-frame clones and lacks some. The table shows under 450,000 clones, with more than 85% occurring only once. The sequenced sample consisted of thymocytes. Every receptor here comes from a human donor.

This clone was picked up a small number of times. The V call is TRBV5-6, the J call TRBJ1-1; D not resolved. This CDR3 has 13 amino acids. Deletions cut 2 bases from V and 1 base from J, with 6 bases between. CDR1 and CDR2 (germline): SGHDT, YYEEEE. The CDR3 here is CASSFVTNTEAFF. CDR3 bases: TGTGCCAGCAGCTTCGTAACGAACACTGAAGCTTTCTTT.

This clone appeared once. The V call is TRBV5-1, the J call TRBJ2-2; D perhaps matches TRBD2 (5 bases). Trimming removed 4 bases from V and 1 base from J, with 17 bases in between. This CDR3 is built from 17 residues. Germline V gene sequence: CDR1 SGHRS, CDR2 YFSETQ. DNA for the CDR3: TGCGCCAGCAGCCCCAACACTAGAGTCTTGAACACCGGGGAGCTGTTTTTT. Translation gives CASSPNTRVLNTGELFF.

The CDR3 DNA reads TGTGCCACCAGCAGGGACCTCACAGATACGCAGTATTTT. Translating it yields CATSRDLTDTQYF. The chain is built from TRBV15 and TRBJ2-3; D is undetermined. CDR1 is LNHNV and CDR2 is YYDKDF in the germline V gene (reference sequence). V lost 3 bases, J lost 2 bases, and 6 bases lay in between. CDR3 length equals 13 residues.

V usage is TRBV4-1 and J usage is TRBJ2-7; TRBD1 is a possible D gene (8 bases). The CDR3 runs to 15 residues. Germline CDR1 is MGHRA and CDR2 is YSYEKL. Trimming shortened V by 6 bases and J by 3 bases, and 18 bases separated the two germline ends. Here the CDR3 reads CASRITGGGNYEQYF. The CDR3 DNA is TGCGCCAGCAGAATAACAGGGGGGGGGAACTACGAGCAGTACTTC.

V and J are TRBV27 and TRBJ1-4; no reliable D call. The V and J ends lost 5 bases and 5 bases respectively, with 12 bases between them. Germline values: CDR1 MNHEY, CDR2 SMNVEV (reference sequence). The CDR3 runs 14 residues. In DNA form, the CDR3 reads TGTGCCAGCAGTCCAAGGCAGCCGAATGAAAAACTGTTTTTT. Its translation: CASSPRQPNEKLFF.

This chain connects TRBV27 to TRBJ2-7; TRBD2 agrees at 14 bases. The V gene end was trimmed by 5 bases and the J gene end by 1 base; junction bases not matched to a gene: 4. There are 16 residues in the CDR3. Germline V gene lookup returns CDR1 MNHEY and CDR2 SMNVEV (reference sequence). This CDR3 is CASSPGTSGRSYEQYF. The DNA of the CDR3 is TGTGCCAGCAGTCCCGGGACTAGCGGGAGATCCTACGAGCAGTACTTC.

The CDR3 sequence is CASSLSGVLSYEQYF. In DNA form, the CDR3 reads TGTGCCAGCAGTTTATCGGGGGTTCTCTCCTACGAGCAGTACTTC. The V gene is TRBV27, the J gene TRBJ2-7; perhaps D is TRBD1 or TRBD2 (5 bases each). Trimming took 0 bases from V and 0 from J, leaving 9 bases between them. Germline V gene lookup returns CDR1 MNHEY and CDR2 SMNVEV (reference sequence). CDR3 size: 15 residues.

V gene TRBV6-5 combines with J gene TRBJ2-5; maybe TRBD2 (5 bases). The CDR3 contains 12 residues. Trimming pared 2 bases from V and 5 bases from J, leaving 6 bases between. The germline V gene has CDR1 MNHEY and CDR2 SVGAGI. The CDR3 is CASSYGGETQYF. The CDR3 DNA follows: TGTGCCAGCAGTTACGGCGGGGAGACCCAGTACTTC.

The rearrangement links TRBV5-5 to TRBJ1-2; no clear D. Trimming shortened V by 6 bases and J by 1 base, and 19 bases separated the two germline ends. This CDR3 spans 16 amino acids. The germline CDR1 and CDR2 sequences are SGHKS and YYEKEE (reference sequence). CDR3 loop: CASTLRHPAFNYGYTF. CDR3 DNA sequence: TGTGCCAGCACCCTGAGGCATCCAGCTTTTAACTATGGCTACACCTTC.

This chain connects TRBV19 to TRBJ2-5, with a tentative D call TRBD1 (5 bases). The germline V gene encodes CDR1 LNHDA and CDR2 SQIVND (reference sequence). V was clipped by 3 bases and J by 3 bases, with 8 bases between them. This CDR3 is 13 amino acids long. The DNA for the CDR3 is TGTGCCAGTAGTATCTCCAGGGAAGAGACCCAGTACTTC. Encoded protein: CASSISREETQYF.

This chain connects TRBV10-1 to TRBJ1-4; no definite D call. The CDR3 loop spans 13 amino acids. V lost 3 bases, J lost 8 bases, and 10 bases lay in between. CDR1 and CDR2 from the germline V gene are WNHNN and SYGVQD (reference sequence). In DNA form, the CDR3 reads TGCGCCAGCAGTGAAAGGTATTCGGAAAAACTGTTTTTT. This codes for CASSERYSEKLFF.

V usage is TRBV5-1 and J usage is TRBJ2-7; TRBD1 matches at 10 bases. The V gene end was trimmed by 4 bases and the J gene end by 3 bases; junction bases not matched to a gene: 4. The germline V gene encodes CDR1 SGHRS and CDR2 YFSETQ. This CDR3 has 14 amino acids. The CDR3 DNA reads TGCGCCAGCAGCCGCGACAGGGGGCACTACGAGCAGTACTTC. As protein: CASSRDRGHYEQYF.

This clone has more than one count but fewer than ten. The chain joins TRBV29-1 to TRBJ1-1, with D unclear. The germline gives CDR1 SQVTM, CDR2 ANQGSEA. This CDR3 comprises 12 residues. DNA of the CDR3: TGCAGTGACGTCGAACCGACCCCGAAGGCTTTCTTT. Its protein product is CSDVEPTPKAFF.

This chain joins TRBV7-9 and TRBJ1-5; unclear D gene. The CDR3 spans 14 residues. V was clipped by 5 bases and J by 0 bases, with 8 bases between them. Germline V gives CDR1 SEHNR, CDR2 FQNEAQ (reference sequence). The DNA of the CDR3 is TGTGCCAGCAGCCGCCCTAATAGCAATCAGCCCCAGCATTTT. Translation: CASSRPNSNQPQHF.

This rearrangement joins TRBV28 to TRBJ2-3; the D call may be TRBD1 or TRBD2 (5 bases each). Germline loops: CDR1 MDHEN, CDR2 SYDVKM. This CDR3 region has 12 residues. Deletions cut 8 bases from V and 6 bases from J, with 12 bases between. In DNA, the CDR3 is TGTGCCAGCGGGGACGGGCCGGATACGCAGTATTTT. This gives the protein CASGDGPDTQYF.

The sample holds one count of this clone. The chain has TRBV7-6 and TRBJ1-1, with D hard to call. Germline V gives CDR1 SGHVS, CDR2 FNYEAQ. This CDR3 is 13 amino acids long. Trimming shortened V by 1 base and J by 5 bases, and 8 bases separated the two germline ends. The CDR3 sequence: CASSLERSTEAFF. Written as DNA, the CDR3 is TGTGCCAGCAGCTTAGAACGTAGTACTGAAGCTTTCTTT.

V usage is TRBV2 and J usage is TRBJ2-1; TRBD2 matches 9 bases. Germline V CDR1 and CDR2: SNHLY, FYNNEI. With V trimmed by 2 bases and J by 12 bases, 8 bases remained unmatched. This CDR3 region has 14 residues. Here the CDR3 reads CASSERLAGMGQFF. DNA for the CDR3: TGTGCCAGCAGTGAACGTCTAGCGGGAATGGGGCAGTTCTTC.

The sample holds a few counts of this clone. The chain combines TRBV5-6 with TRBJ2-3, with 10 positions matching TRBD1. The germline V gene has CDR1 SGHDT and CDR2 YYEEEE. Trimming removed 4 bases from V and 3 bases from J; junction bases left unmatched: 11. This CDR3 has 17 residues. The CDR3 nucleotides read TGTGCCAGCAGCGCCTCTCCGGGGGACAGGGGAACAGATACGCAGTATTTT. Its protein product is CASSASPGDRGTDTQYF.

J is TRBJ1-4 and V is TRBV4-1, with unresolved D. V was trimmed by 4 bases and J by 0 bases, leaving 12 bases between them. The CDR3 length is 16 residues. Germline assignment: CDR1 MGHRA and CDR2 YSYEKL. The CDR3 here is CASSRYNFATNEKLFF. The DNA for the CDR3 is TGCGCCAGCAGCCGCTATAACTTTGCAACTAATGAAAAACTGTTTTTT.

CDR3 in amino acids: CASSLNGVCLAGYEQFF. CDR3 in DNA: TGTGCCAGCAGTTTAAATGGGGTGTGTCTAGCCGGCTATGAGCAGTTCTTC. The chain has TRBV27 and TRBJ2-1; weak D call: TRBD2 (5 bases). Trimming took 2 bases from V and 8 from J, leaving 22 bases between them. Germline CDR1 reads MNHEY; CDR2 reads SMNVEV (reference sequence). The CDR3 is 17 amino acids.

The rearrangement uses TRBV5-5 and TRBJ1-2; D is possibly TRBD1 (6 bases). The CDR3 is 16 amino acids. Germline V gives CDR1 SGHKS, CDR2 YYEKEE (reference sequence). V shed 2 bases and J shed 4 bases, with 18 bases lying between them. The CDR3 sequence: CASSFGGPRTVYGYTF. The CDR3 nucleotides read TGTGCCAGCAGCTTTGGGGGGCCTCGAACCGTCTATGGCTACACCTTC.